The present TCR beta chain was sequenced within a study of regulatory T cells in long-lasting Graves disease. Study-wide context: The term persistent Graves' disease signified upward of 5 years on antithyroid drugs with positive TSH receptor antibodies. General study results and limits: Lower TCR diversity characterized persistent Graves' patients relative to newly diagnosed patients. With persistent disease, TRBV28, TRBJ1-2 and TRBJ2-5 were the favored segments.

This clonotype was seen repeatedly, ten times or more. Its specificity is unknown. Described time point: persistent/refractory GD, antithyroid drugs over 5 years with positive TRAb. PBMC RNA was the source of the TCR library. Combining iRepertoire HTBI primers with Arm-PCR of CDR3 regions, the authors built TCR beta libraries. TCRdb ran MiXCR on the multiplex PCR reads and lists one entry per CDR3 protein. The repertoire includes about 290,000 distinct CDR3 sequences, 20% to 25% of them detected once, and roughly three fifths sits in the top ten. V was shortened by 3 bases and J by 0 bases, with 5 bases between the two germline ends. CDR3 length: 13 residues. Germline CDR1 MDHEN, CDR2 SYDVKM.

The sample consisted of peripheral blood mononuclear cells (PBMCs), taken when the disease was refractory, from a patient treated with antithyroid drugs. This TCR was sampled from a female donor with Graves disease. The rearrangement uses TRBV28 and TRBJ1-1; D not certain. Here the CDR3 DNA reads TGTGCCAGCAGTTTTTTTTTGAACACTGAAGCTTTCTTT. Translated: CASSFFLNTEAFF.